What follows describes a single T cell receptor beta chain. This entry comes from a study of blood T cell repertoires in COVID-19. Per the authors' pipeline: Using reference gene primer amplification, nucleated cell counts were estimated. The assay was immunoSEQ multiplex PCR, and TCRdb's table has in-frame clones only and misses some. Clone size and V and J calls were adopted from that table, with D and trimming inferred from the DNA. The data contain 110,000 or so clones, over 75% of them singletons. The receptor comes from a woman in her fifties or sixties with acute or convalescent COVID-19. The sample comprised peripheral blood.

The CDR3 DNA reads TGTGCCAGCTCACCACCAGGGACAGGGGGCTGGGAGTACTTC. Translating it yields CASSPPGTGGWEYF. This chain connects TRBV18 to TRBJ2-7; 12 positions match TRBD1. V trimming: 0 bases; J trimming: 11 bases; junction bases outside the gene matches: 5. The CDR3 contains 14 residues. Germline loops: CDR1 KGHSH, CDR2 LQKENI.